Listed below are T cell receptor beta chains from one sample, sequenced in a study of cytotoxic CD8 clonotypes in ibrutinib-treated CLL. TCRdb keeps only in-frame clones here, not all; method: immunoSEQ multiplex PCR. This sample has around 310,000 clones, with 70% to 80% found just once. Source: PBMCs, taken before ibrutinib treatment. These receptors originate from a human donor with chronic lymphocytic leukemia. The conserved cysteine and the conserved F or W are not part of the CDR3 here. Each record gives: V gene, CDR3 protein.

v_call: TRBV18
cdr3_aa: ASSPESGTGGDQY

v_call: TRBV6-5
cdr3_aa: ASSPGQGTGTAF

v_call: TRBV6-1
cdr3_aa: ASSGTSGNTGELF

v_call: TRBV9
cdr3_aa: ASSVAGGMETQY

v_call: TRBV28
cdr3_aa: ASIQLGGNTEAF

v_call: TRBV4-3
cdr3_aa: ASSQSPLTGGTSSYNEQF

v_call: TRBV5-1
cdr3_aa: ASSITGYTEAF

v_call: TRBV5-1
cdr3_aa: ASSDGLADTQETQY

v_call: TRBV30
cdr3_aa: AWSVEAVFEQF

v_call: TRBV6-1
cdr3_aa: ASSELGTVGWEKLF

v_call: TRBV30
cdr3_aa: AWSVTAGGAETQY

v_call: TRBV19
cdr3_aa: ASSIVGRNEQF

v_call: TRBV2
cdr3_aa: ASYGGGPNEQF

v_call: TRBV6-6
cdr3_aa: ASRERTGGSETQY

v_call: TRBV5-1
cdr3_aa: ASSLVELYNEQF

v_call: TRBV27
cdr3_aa: ASNRSRAPRGADNEQF

v_call: TRBV6-4
cdr3_aa: ASSVSVNTEAF

v_call: TRBV4-3
cdr3_aa: ASSLGPSYEQY

v_call: TRBV7-2
cdr3_aa: ATKREVNNEQF

v_call: TRBV29-1
cdr3_aa: SVTALEPYEQY

v_call: TRBV20-1
cdr3_aa: SAGAYEQY

v_call: TRBV12-5
cdr3_aa: ASGLDREINQPQH

v_call: TRBV4-3
cdr3_aa: ASSPTGTVDYGYT

v_call: TRBV11-2
cdr3_aa: ASSDSGQPQH

v_call: TRBV27
cdr3_aa: ASTVLGGTTPYEQY

v_call: TRBV9
cdr3_aa: ASSGGTSGSKAY

v_call: TRBV27
cdr3_aa: ASSATSAPDTQY

v_call: TRBV2
cdr3_aa: ASSERRSTDTQY

v_call: TRBV29-1
cdr3_aa: SVLPTGLYNEQF

v_call: TRBV5-4
cdr3_aa: ASSLEGLAGGYEQY

v_call: TRBV19
cdr3_aa: ASATVGVMDQPQH

v_call: TRBV28
cdr3_aa: ASSPGGGNQPQH

v_call: TRBV11-2
cdr3_aa: ASSRGQILSQETQY

v_call: TRBV4-1
cdr3_aa: ASSQASGPPKNIQY

v_call: TRBV6-4
cdr3_aa: ASSELAEGGNEQF

v_call: TRBV7-6
cdr3_aa: ASSLVSAANEQY

v_call: TRBV6-5
cdr3_aa: ASSYMFGGYEQY

v_call: TRBV7-6
cdr3_aa: ASSLGRGGQETQY